Listed here are 25 T cell receptor beta chains from one sample, sequenced in a study of shared clonotypes between healthy human individuals. Libraries were prepared by immunoSEQ multiplex PCR; TCRdb keeps only in-frame clonotypes and omits some of them. Altogether approximately 700,000 clones are present, about three quarters being singletons, with the ten largest covering 1.5% to 2%. Sequenced: memory CD4+ T cells sorted from blood. Documented subset: CD45RA-negative fraction. All receptors derive from a woman younger than 45 in good health.

The chain links TRBV28 to TRBJ1-5; D is unclear. CDR3 length: 14 amino acids. V shed 6 bases and J shed 7 bases, with 16 bases lying between them. CDR1 and CDR2 (germline): MDHEN, SYDVKM. In nucleotides, the CDR3 is TGTGCCAGCAGGCCCGCGGACTTAGGGCAGCCCCAGCATTTT. Amino acids: CASRPADLGQPQHF.

The chain carries TRBV6-6 and TRBJ1-2; 7 positions match TRBD1. Germline CDR1 MNHNY, CDR2 SVGAGI (reference sequence). This CDR3 region has 15 residues. V was pared by 8 bases and J by 2 bases, with 11 bases of the junction left unmatched. The CDR3 is CASGAQGQANYGYTF. CDR3 sequence (DNA): TGTGCCAGCGGAGCCCAAGGACAGGCAAACTATGGCTACACCTTC.

This chain uses TRBV11-1 with TRBJ2-7; TRBD2 agrees at 10 bases. The CDR3 spans 15 residues. Germline V gene lookup returns CDR1 SGHAT and CDR2 FQDESV (reference sequence). Trimming cost V 4 bases and J 0 bases; bases outside gene matches: 3. The CDR3 DNA reads as TGTGCCAGCAGCTCCCGGACTAGCGGCTCCTACGAGCAGTACTTC. Amino acid sequence: CASSSRTSGSYEQYF.

This chain's CDR3 is CASSVSSGRGAYEQYF. CDR3 in DNA: TGTGCCAGCAGCGTGTCAAGCGGGAGAGGTGCCTACGAGCAGTACTTC. V is TRBV9 and J is TRBJ2-7, with TRBD2 matching over 8 bases. Germline V gene data show CDR1 as SGDLS and CDR2 as YYNGEE. Trimming removed 2 bases from V and 2 bases from J; junction bases left unmatched: 9. The CDR3 consists of 16 residues.

The gene calls are TRBV7-9 and TRBJ2-2, with 10 bases matching TRBD1. Germline-derived CDR1 and CDR2 are SEHNR and FQNEAQ (reference sequence). The CDR3 consists of 16 residues. V lost 4 bases, J lost 5 bases, and 7 bases stayed unmatched. The CDR3 spells CASSSSGTGETGELFF. In DNA form, the CDR3 reads TGTGCCAGCAGCTCCTCCGGGACAGGGGAGACCGGGGAGCTGTTTTTT.

In the case of this clone: This CDR3 is also generated by other DNA sequences in the sample. The chain uses TRBV10-3 and TRBJ2-1, with 11 bases matching TRBD2. Germline CDR1 ENHRY, CDR2 SYGVKD. Trimming removed 5 bases from V and 4 bases from J; junction bases left unmatched: 4. The CDR3 loop spans 15 amino acids. The CDR3 here is CAISPLAGGYNEQFF. CDR3 nucleotides: TGTGCCATCAGTCCTCTAGCGGGGGGTTACAATGAGCAGTTCTTC.

This sequence joins TRBV28 and TRBJ2-7; TRBD1 or TRBD2 may be the D gene (7 bases each). The CDR3 loop spans 16 amino acids. Germline V CDR1 and CDR2: MDHEN, SYDVKM. V was shortened by 3 bases and J by 3 bases, with 18 bases between the two germline ends. In nucleotides, the CDR3 is TGTGCCAGCAGTTTCTTCTTGGGAGGGGGCAACTACGAGCAGTACTTC. It translates to CASSFFLGGGNYEQYF.

The chain is built from TRBV6-1 and TRBJ1-4, with TRBD1 matching over 7 bases. The CDR3 is 14 amino acids. Per germline, CDR1 MNHNS and CDR2 SASEGT. The ends lost 9 bases at V and 8 bases at J; junction bases unmatched: 12. As DNA, the CDR3 is TGTGCCAGACACCTGACAGGGACGGAGGAAAAACTGTTTTTT. Translated, it gives CARHLTGTEEKLFF.

J is TRBJ2-5 and V is TRBV28; D may be TRBD2 (6 bases). CDR3 length equals 12 residues. The germline V and J ends were trimmed by 1 base and 9 bases, with 9 bases remaining between them. The germline CDR1 and CDR2 sequences are MDHEN and SYDVKM. Here the CDR3 reads CASSLSWGAQYF. The CDR3 DNA sequence: TGTGCCAGCAGTTTATCATGGGGGGCCCAGTACTTC.

In its sample, this clone was seen many times. V usage is TRBV7-8 and J usage is TRBJ2-2, with 7 positions matching TRBD1. CDR1 and CDR2 from the germline V gene are SGHVS and FQNEAQ. J lost 5 bases, V lost 5 bases, and 5 bases had no gene match. This CDR3 spans 14 amino acids. The CDR3 bases are TGTGCCAGCAGCCCATACAGGGGTACCGGGGAGCTGTTTTTT. Protein: CASSPYRGTGELFF.

This chain connects TRBV28 to TRBJ1-1, with 7 bases aligning to TRBD1. The CDR3 contains 15 residues. Losses at the gene ends were 5 bases for V and 3 bases for J; bases not matched to a gene: 9. Germline V gene sequence: CDR1 MDHEN, CDR2 SYDVKM. In DNA form, the CDR3 reads TGTGCCAGCAGTCCATCCGGGACAGTGTACACTGAAGCTTTCTTT. It codes for CASSPSGTVYTEAFF.

The gene calls are TRBV5-1 and TRBJ2-7; D is ambiguous. From germline, CDR1 is SGHRS and CDR2 YFSETQ. The CDR3 sequence is 14 residues long. Trimming removed 3 bases at V and 6 bases at J, with 16 bases between. The CDR3 reads CASSSRLGRAEQYF. The CDR3 bases are TGCGCCAGCAGCTCACGGCTAGGAAGGGCCGAGCAGTACTTC.

This clone was observed a handful of times. The CDR3 bases are TGTGCCAGCAGGTCCTCGACAGGGCGCCATGAGCAGTTCTTC. Translation: CASRSSTGRHEQFF. The chain joins TRBV5-6 to TRBJ2-1, with 7 bases aligning to TRBD1. J lost 8 bases, V lost 5 bases, and 10 bases had no gene match. Germline V gene sequence: CDR1 SGHDT, CDR2 YYEEEE. The CDR3 consists of 14 residues.

V usage is TRBV15 and J usage is TRBJ1-4; 7 bases fit TRBD1. After removal of 0 bases from V and 10 bases from J, the junction contained 11 bases not matched to a gene. The germline V gene encodes CDR1 LNHNV and CDR2 YYDKDF (reference sequence). The CDR3 totals 16 residues. The CDR3 coding sequence is TGTGCCACCAGCAGAGACCACCCGGGGACAGTTGTAAAACTGTTTTTT. Its translation is CATSRDHPGTVVKLFF. Full variable domain (outside the CDR3, taken from reference TRBV15 and TRBJ1-4): DAMVIQNPRYQVTQFGKPVTLSCSQTLNHNVMYWYQQKSSQAPKLLFHYYDKDFNNEADTPDNFQSRRPNTSFCFLDIRSPGLGDTAMYLCATSRDHPGTVVKLFFGSGTQLSVL.

The chain couples TRBV11-2 to TRBJ1-1; possible D gene TRBD1, 6 bases. The CDR3 covers 13 residues. In germline, CDR1 is SGHAT, CDR2 FQNNGV. V gave up 5 bases and J gave up 8 bases, with 15 bases separating them. In DNA, the CDR3 is TGTGCCAGCAGCGCACTAACAGGGCTGGAAGCTTTCTTT. Protein product: CASSALTGLEAFF.

The V gene is TRBV18, the J gene TRBJ2-7, with 10 positions matching TRBD1. Germline lookup yields CDR1 KGHSH and CDR2 LQKENI. There are 15 residues in the CDR3. The V and J ends lost 4 bases and 4 bases, in that order; junction bases with no gene match: 7. The CDR3 nucleotides read TGTGCCAGCTCACTCCAGGGACAGGGGAAGTACGAGCAGTACTTC. As protein: CASSLQGQGKYEQYF.

The chain is built from TRBV5-6 and TRBJ2-2, with D possibly being TRBD1 or TRBD2 (6 bases each). Germline V lookup: CDR1 SGHDT, CDR2 YYEEEE. This CDR3 spans 16 amino acids. V lost 5 bases and J 1 base, leaving 15 bases between the germline ends. The CDR3 DNA is TGTGCCAGCAGGGACAGTTGGCGGGAGAACACCGGGGAGCTGTTTTTT. Translated: CASRDSWRENTGELFF.

The rearrangement links TRBV7-9 to TRBJ2-1, with D possibly matching TRBD2 (5 bases). The CDR3 has 14 amino acids. CDR1 and CDR2 from the germline V gene are SEHNR and FQNEAQ (reference sequence). Trimming pared 5 bases from V and 8 bases from J, leaving 16 bases between. The CDR3 is CASSRVGGADEQFF. Written as DNA, the CDR3 is TGTGCCAGCAGCCGGGTAGGAGGCGCCGATGAGCAGTTCTTC.

This clone appeared a single time. This chain links TRBV30 with TRBJ1-5; D is ambiguous. The CDR3 sequence is 14 residues long. Per the germline V gene, CDR1 is GTSNPN and CDR2 is SVGIG (reference sequence). Trimming took 0 bases from V and 3 from J, leaving 9 bases between them. The CDR3 DNA reads TGTGCCTGGAGTGTAAAAGTTTCCAATCAGCCCCAGCATTTT. Its translation: CAWSVKVSNQPQHF.

The chain is built from TRBV6-5 and TRBJ1-4; TRBD1 is a possible D gene (5 bases). V was trimmed by 8 bases and J by 8 bases, leaving 18 bases between them. This CDR3 has 14 amino acids. Germline CDR1 and CDR2: MNHEY and SVGAGI. The CDR3 region is CASGATPRWEKLFF. DNA of the CDR3: TGTGCCAGCGGGGCCACGCCTAGGTGGGAAAAACTGTTTTTT.

The genes are TRBV25-1 and TRBJ2-7, with 9 bases fitting TRBD1. V lost 5 bases and J lost 6; bases outside the gene matches: 2. This CDR3 has 12 residues. The germline CDR1 and CDR2 sequences are MGHDK and SYGVNS. CDR3 protein: CASSLDRGEQYF. CDR3 DNA: TGTGCCAGCAGTCTGGACAGGGGCGAGCAGTACTTC.

This sequence joins TRBV15 and TRBJ2-7; 8 bases align to TRBD2. This CDR3 region has 14 residues. With 3 bases clipped from V and 5 bases from J, the junction kept 6 bases outside the gene matches. Germline CDR1 and CDR2: LNHNV and YYDKDF (reference sequence). This chain's CDR3 is CATSRSGTSHEQYF. The CDR3 region has the DNA TGTGCCACCAGCAGGTCCGGGACTAGTCACGAGCAGTACTTC.

The V call is TRBV6-1, the J call TRBJ2-2; 7 positions match TRBD2. Germline CDR1 MNHNS, CDR2 SASEGT. CDR3 length: 14 amino acids. The trim removed 3 bases at V and 3 bases at J, leaving 1 base unmatched. As DNA, the CDR3 is TGTGCCAGCAGTGACGGGGGGTACACCGGGGAGCTGTTTTTT. It is translated as CASSDGGYTGELFF.

The genes are TRBV6-5 and TRBJ2-7; D possibly corresponds to TRBD2 (5 bases). The CDR3 has 14 residues. V lost 2 bases to trimming and J lost 6 bases, with 14 bases between them. Germline V CDR1 and CDR2: MNHEY, SVGAGI. CDR3 sequence reads: CASSYGEGRGEQYF. The CDR3 DNA reads TGTGCCAGCAGTTACGGGGAAGGTCGGGGCGAGCAGTACTTC.

Only a few counts were recorded for this clone. The rearrangement joins TRBV30 to TRBJ2-7; the D gene is possibly TRBD2 (5 bases). Germline V lookup: CDR1 GTSNPN, CDR2 SVGIG (reference sequence). This CDR3 has 12 amino acids. The V and J ends lost 5 bases and 5 bases respectively, with 13 bases between them. In DNA, the CDR3 is TGTGCCTGGCGTGGTCGGGGTAACGAGCAGTACTTC. As protein: CAWRGRGNEQYF.